The 31 T cell receptor beta chains below all came from one sample that was sequenced in a study of blood T cell repertoires in COVID-19. The table came from immunoSEQ multiplex PCR; TCRdb's copy has only in-frame clones and leaves some out. The sample records about 60,000 clones, 88% being singletons. Sequences were obtained from peripheral blood. These receptor sequences come from a man in his 60s with acute or convalescent COVID-19.

V is TRBV7-2 and J is TRBJ1-5; 7 bases fit TRBD1. Germline-derived CDR1 and CDR2 are SGHTA and FQGNSA. This CDR3 spans 14 amino acids. V lost 5 bases, J lost 7 bases, and 8 bases stayed unmatched. The CDR3 DNA reads TGTGCCAGCAGCCTGGGGCAGGGGGGACAGCCCCAGCATTTT. This gives the protein CASSLGQGGQPQHF.

The gene calls are TRBV4-2 and TRBJ2-7; 12 nucleotides align to TRBD2. The CDR3 sequence is 18 residues long. With V trimmed by 4 bases and J by 3 bases, 13 bases remained unmatched. Per the germline V gene, CDR1 is LGHNA and CDR2 is YNFKEQ. The DNA of the CDR3 is TGTGCCAGCAGCCGATTGGGCGGACTAGCGGGATCCTTCTACGAGCAGTACTTC. Its translation: CASSRLGGLAGSFYEQYF.

A single count supports this clone. The chain carries TRBV5-1 and TRBJ1-1; tentative D call: TRBD1 (5 bases). This CDR3 has 18 residues. Trimming stripped 4 bases from V and 0 bases from J, with 22 bases between. In germline, CDR1 is SGHRS, CDR2 YFSETQ. CDR3 sequence reads: CASSPVRDSGLMNTEAFF. For the CDR3, the DNA is TGCGCCAGCAGCCCTGTCCGGGACTCCGGCCTTATGAACACTGAAGCTTTCTTT.

V gene TRBV18 combines with J gene TRBJ1-1, with 8 bases that match TRBD1. Germline V gene lookup returns CDR1 KGHSH and CDR2 LQKENI. The V gene end was trimmed by 6 bases and the J gene end by 1 base; junction bases not matched to a gene: 1. CDR3 size: 13 residues. The CDR3 bases are TGTGCCAGCTCCGGACAGGGGAACACTGAAGCTTTCTTT. This encodes CASSGQGNTEAFF.

The rearrangement uses TRBV5-5 and TRBJ2-7; TRBD2 might be the D (6 bases). V lost 4 bases, J lost 2 bases, and 16 bases lay in between. Germline V CDR1 and CDR2: SGHKS, YYEKEE (reference sequence). CDR3 length: 15 amino acids. CDR3 loop: CASSLFPGDTYEQYF. As DNA, the CDR3 is TGTGCCAGCAGCCTTTTCCCGGGAGATACCTACGAGCAGTACTTC.

The chain carries TRBV7-9 and TRBJ2-6; D is ambiguous. Trimming removed 5 bases from V and 4 bases from J, with 9 bases in between. CDR1 and CDR2 from the germline V gene are SEHNR and FQNEAQ (reference sequence). This CDR3 is 14 amino acids long. The CDR3 here is CASSPGSGANVLTF. The DNA for the CDR3 is TGTGCCAGCAGCCCCGGGTCGGGGGCCAACGTCCTGACTTTC.

V gene TRBV7-9 combines with J gene TRBJ2-6, with D tentatively TRBD1 (6 bases). CDR1 is SEHNR and CDR2 is FQNEAQ in the germline V gene (reference sequence). Trimming took 3 bases from V and 2 from J, leaving 17 bases between them. CDR3 length equals 18 residues. The CDR3: CASSFSPGEPAGANVLTF. The CDR3 nucleotides read TGTGCCAGCAGCTTCTCGCCAGGGGAGCCCGCTGGGGCCAACGTCCTGACTTTC.

This chain links TRBV6-4 with TRBJ2-7; D gene unclear. V dropped 10 bases and J dropped 2 bases, with 12 bases sitting between them. Germline V lookup: CDR1 MRHNA, CDR2 SNTAGT. The CDR3 sequence is 12 residues long. The DNA of the CDR3 is TGTGCCACCCTGGCATACACCTACGAGCAGTACTTC. As protein: CATLAYTYEQYF.

The J gene is TRBJ2-5, the V gene TRBV5-4; D is perhaps TRBD1 (6 bases). The CDR3 extends over 15 amino acids. Trimming shortened V by 4 bases and J by 7 bases, and 20 bases separated the two germline ends. Germline V gene sequence: CDR1 SGHNT, CDR2 YYREEE (reference sequence). CDR3 sequence (DNA): TGTGCCAGCAGCGGAGAGCCAGGGGCCGAGGGGACCCAGTACTTC. Its protein is CASSGEPGAEGTQYF. Full variable domain (rest looked up from reference TRBV5-4 and TRBJ2-5): ETGVTQSPTHLIKTRGQQVTLRCSSQSGHNTVSWYQQALGQGPQFIFQYYREEENGRGNFPPRFSGLQFPNYSSELNVNALELDDSALYLCASSGEPGAEGTQYFGPGTRLLVL.

This clone was seen just once. The rearrangement joins TRBV30 to TRBJ1-2; a weak D match, TRBD1 (5 bases). CDR1 and CDR2 (germline): GTSNPN, SVGIG (reference sequence). Trimming removed 3 bases at V and 2 bases at J, with 10 bases between. The CDR3 runs 13 residues. CDR3 sequence (DNA): TGTGCCTGGAGGGAGGGACGGAACTATGGCTACACCTTC. This gives the protein CAWREGRNYGYTF.

The chain is built from TRBV7-9 and TRBJ2-2; D is possibly TRBD2 (5 bases). Trimming cost V 5 bases and J 5 bases, with 15 bases left between them. This CDR3 has 15 residues. The germline CDR1 and CDR2 sequences are SEHNR and FQNEAQ (reference sequence). The CDR3 DNA reads as TGTGCCAGCAGCCCATCCGGGAAGCGGACCGGGGAGCTGTTTTTT. Residues: CASSPSGKRTGELFF.

This clone was counted once. This chain uses TRBV5-1 with TRBJ1-6; D might be TRBD1 (5 bases). The germline V and J ends were trimmed by 3 bases and 9 bases, with 13 bases remaining between them. Germline V gene lookup returns CDR1 SGHRS and CDR2 YFSETQ. This CDR3 spans 14 amino acids. The CDR3 here is CASSSLGGGSPLHF. As DNA, the CDR3 is TGCGCCAGCAGCTCCCTGGGGGGGGGTTCACCCCTCCACTTT. Together with reference TRBV5-1 and TRBJ1-6, the CDR3 gives the full variable domain: KAGVTQTPRYLIKTRGQQVTLSCSPISGHRSVSWYQQTPGQGLQFLFEYFSETQRNKGNFPGRFSGRQFSNSRSEMNVSTLELGDSALYLCASSSLGGGSPLHFGNGTRLTVT.

For the CDR3, the DNA is TGTGCCAGCAGGGGAGTACAGAGAAATTCACCCCTCCACTTT. Translating gives CASRGVQRNSPLHF. The rearrangement joins TRBV28 to TRBJ1-6; unclear D gene. The CDR3 length is 14 residues. V shed 6 bases and J shed 7 bases, with 13 bases lying between them. Germline CDR1 reads MDHEN; CDR2 reads SYDVKM. Together with reference TRBV28 and TRBJ1-6, the CDR3 gives the full variable domain: DVKVTQSSRYLVKRTGEKVFLECVQDMDHENMFWYRQDPGLGLRLIYFSYDVKMKEKGDIPEGYSVSREKKERFSLILESASTNQTSMYLCASRGVQRNSPLHFGNGTRLTVT.

The V call is TRBV6-6, the J call TRBJ2-3, with TRBD2 identical over 7 bases. CDR1 and CDR2 (germline): MNHNY, SVGAGI (reference sequence). V lost 7 bases to trimming and J lost 8 bases; unmatched junction nucleotides: 9. The CDR3 is made up of 13 amino acids. CDR3 residues: CASIAGAVVTQYF. CDR3 coding DNA: TGTGCCAGCATTGCGGGAGCCGTGGTTACGCAGTATTTT.

This chain connects TRBV2 to TRBJ1-3; TRBD1 agrees at 10 bases. Germline assignment: CDR1 SNHLY and CDR2 FYNNEI. V shed 8 bases, J shed 6 bases, and the junction held 4 bases outside the gene matches. The CDR3 runs 13 residues. The CDR3 is CASRRQGANTIYF. The CDR3 DNA is TGTGCCAGCCGACGACAGGGGGCAAACACCATATATTTT.

The V gene is TRBV28, the J gene TRBJ1-3, with a possible D match to TRBD1 (6 bases). This CDR3 has 15 amino acids. Germline loops: CDR1 MDHEN, CDR2 SYDVKM. Trimming pared 6 bases from V and 4 bases from J, leaving 16 bases between. The CDR3 region has the DNA TGTGCCAGCAGCCCCATAGAGGGGGTGGGAAACACCATATATTTT. This encodes CASSPIEGVGNTIYF.

The genes are TRBV2 and TRBJ2-1; weak D call: TRBD1 (5 bases). V was trimmed by 6 bases and J by 7 bases, leaving 16 bases between them. The V gene's germline CDR1 is SNHLY and CDR2 FYNNEI. The CDR3 runs 14 residues. The CDR3 loop reads CASSARTLGNEQFF. CDR3 nucleotide sequence: TGTGCCAGCAGCGCACGGACATTGGGGAATGAGCAGTTCTTC.

The J gene is TRBJ1-5, the V gene TRBV19, with D uncertain. The CDR3 is made up of 16 amino acids. V lost 2 bases and J 0 bases, leaving 11 bases between the germline ends. Germline CDR1 is LNHDA and CDR2 is SQIVND (reference sequence). CDR3 sequence reads: CASSIIGRSSNQPQHF. The CDR3 region has the DNA TGTGCCAGTAGTATAATCGGGAGGTCTAGCAATCAGCCCCAGCATTTT.

The chain employs TRBV9 and TRBJ1-4, with unresolved D. The CDR3 spans 14 residues. CDR1 is SGDLS, CDR2 YYNGEE, per germline. Between the trimmed V and J ends, which lost 3 bases and 5 bases, there was a span of 11 bases. The CDR3 sequence is CASSAAPGNEKLFF. The CDR3 nucleotides are TGTGCCAGCAGCGCGGCTCCGGGGAATGAAAAACTGTTTTTT.

This rearrangement joins TRBV9 to TRBJ2-2; TRBD2 aligns across 9 bases. With 2 bases clipped from V and 3 bases from J, the junction kept 2 bases outside the gene matches. Germline assignment: CDR1 SGDLS and CDR2 YYNGEE. This CDR3 is built from 15 residues. This chain's CDR3 is CASSVTSGYTGELFF. CDR3 DNA sequence: TGTGCCAGCAGCGTGACTAGCGGCTACACCGGGGAGCTGTTTTTT. The variable domain in full, completed from reference TRBV9 and TRBJ2-2, reads DSGVTQTPKHLITATGQRVTLRCSPRSGDLSVYWYQQSLDQGLQFLIQYYNGEERAKGNILERFSAQQFPDLHSELNLSSLELGDSALYFCASSVTSGYTGELFFGEGSRLTVL.

The chain has TRBV5-4 and TRBJ1-1; D gene uncertain. Germline V gene data show CDR1 as SGHNT and CDR2 as YYREEE (reference sequence). The V gene lost 3 bases and the J gene lost 1 base, with 10 bases spanning the gap. The CDR3 totals 14 residues. CDR3 nucleotides: TGTGCCAGCAGCTCCACCCTCGGGAACACTGAAGCTTTCTTT. Protein sequence: CASSSTLGNTEAFF.

The genes are TRBV9 and TRBJ1-1; the D is unclear. Germline-derived CDR1 and CDR2 are SGDLS and YYNGEE. The V end lost 5 bases, the J end lost 1 base, and 12 bases lay between the germline ends. The CDR3 is made up of 14 amino acids. CDR3 residues: CASSRGPTNTEAFF. The DNA of the CDR3 is TGTGCCAGCAGTCGAGGGCCGACGAACACTGAAGCTTTCTTT.

The V call is TRBV5-1, the J call TRBJ1-2; D is unresolved. CDR3 length: 13 amino acids. Germline V lookup: CDR1 SGHRS, CDR2 YFSETQ. V lost 2 bases and J lost 4, with 9 bases in between. CDR3 nucleotides: TGCGCCAGCAGCTTTCGAGGAGGCTATGGCTACACCTTC. It translates to CASSFRGGYGYTF.

The chain couples TRBV5-4 to TRBJ1-6; D perhaps matches TRBD1 (5 bases). CDR3 length: 14 amino acids. V lost 0 bases to trimming and J lost 8 bases, with 9 bases between them. The germline CDR1 and CDR2 sequences are SGHNT and YYREEE (reference sequence). CDR3 nucleotide sequence: TGTGCCAGCAGCTTGGGGGGGGAGCATTCACCCCTCCACTTT. Its translation is CASSLGGEHSPLHF.

The gene calls are TRBV7-2 and TRBJ1-2; D possibly corresponds to TRBD1 (5 bases). The CDR3 runs to 13 residues. The V end lost 4 bases, the J end lost 8 bases, and 14 bases lay between the germline ends. Germline V gene lookup returns CDR1 SGHTA and CDR2 FQGNSA. CDR3 region: CASSSPGLLGYTF. As DNA, the CDR3 is TGTGCCAGCAGCTCCCCGGGACTCTTGGGCTACACCTTC. Combining the CDR3 with reference TRBV7-2 and TRBJ1-2 gives the whole variable domain GAGVSQSPSNKVTEKGKDVELRCDPISGHTALYWYRQSLGQGLEFLIYFQGNSAPDKSGLPSDRFSAERTGGSVSTLTIQRTQQEDSAVYLCASSSPGLLGYTFGSGTRLTVV.

This chain uses TRBV5-1 with TRBJ1-1; TRBD1 matches at 8 bases. V shed 5 bases, J shed 2 bases, and the junction held 5 bases outside the gene matches. Germline assignment: CDR1 SGHRS and CDR2 YFSETQ. This CDR3 has 14 amino acids. The CDR3 here is CASSRTGRNTEAFF. The CDR3 DNA reads as TGCGCCAGCAGTCGGACAGGGCGAAACACTGAAGCTTTCTTT.

In DNA, the CDR3 is TGTGCCAGCAGCCGAAACAGAGGGCCTACTAGCGTCGCCTACGAGCAGTACTTC. Its protein is CASSRNRGPTSVAYEQYF. V and J are TRBV27 and TRBJ2-7, with 7 positions matching TRBD2. The germline V gene has CDR1 MNHEY and CDR2 SMNVEV (reference sequence). CDR3 length: 18 residues. V trimming: 6 bases; J trimming: 2 bases; junction bases outside the gene matches: 19.

V usage is TRBV2 and J usage is TRBJ1-1; 8 nucleotides agree with TRBD1. With V trimmed by 5 bases and J by 1 base, 3 bases remained unmatched. Per the germline V gene, CDR1 is SNHLY and CDR2 is FYNNEI. CDR3 length equals 14 residues. This CDR3 is CASSNTGGNTEAFF. The CDR3 DNA sequence: TGTGCCAGCAGTAATACAGGGGGGAACACTGAAGCTTTCTTT.

The chain couples TRBV6-6 to TRBJ2-7; 10 bases map to TRBD1. V lost 2 bases, J lost 3 bases, and 4 bases stayed unmatched. Looked up from germline, CDR1 is MNHNY and CDR2 is SVGAGI (reference sequence). The CDR3 totals 15 residues. Here the CDR3 DNA reads TGTGCCAGCAGTTACCCGGGACAGGGGAACTACGAGCAGTACTTC. Its protein product is CASSYPGQGNYEQYF.

V and J are TRBV27 and TRBJ2-7; weak D call: TRBD1 (6 bases). V gave up 11 bases and J gave up 1 base, with 15 bases separating them. Germline V gives CDR1 MNHEY, CDR2 SMNVEV (reference sequence). CDR3 length equals 13 residues. DNA for the CDR3: TGTGCCTGCCGCTCTCAGGGGTCCTACGAGCAGTACTTC. This translates into CACRSQGSYEQYF.

The chain carries TRBV27 and TRBJ2-2; 15 bases fit TRBD2. This CDR3 contains 18 residues. The ends lost 6 bases at V and 6 bases at J; junction bases unmatched: 11. CDR1 is MNHEY, CDR2 SMNVEV, per germline (reference sequence). Here the CDR3 reads CASRGGLAGGGRSGELFF. The CDR3 DNA reads as TGTGCCAGCAGGGGGGGACTAGCGGGAGGTGGGCGTTCCGGGGAGCTGTTTTTT.